This T cell receptor beta chain was captured by sequencing in a study of identical twins. Findings of the study overall: The study found excess low generation probability among twin-shared out-of-frame alpha sequences.

The CDR3 contains 14 residues. The trim removed 2 bases at V and 2 bases at J, leaving 4 bases unmatched. The germline V gene encodes CDR1 SGHTS and CDR2 YDEGEE. This clonotype was detected a few times. The antigen remains undetermined. TCRdb analysed the 5' RACE reads with MiXCR anew, one entry per CDR3 protein. Seen here are 500,000 or so distinct CDR3 sequences, approximately 14% observed once, and the top ten hold 0.8% to 1%. These data were likewise used in another study, on yellow fever vaccine responses in identical twins. That work states: Reportedly, twins' vaccine T cell responses looked partly convergent and partly personalized.

The chain uses TRBV5-8 and TRBJ2-7; 7 bases line up with TRBD2. This TCR was recovered from a woman between 18 and 30 years old in good health. The specimen was CD4+ T cells sorted from blood. As DNA, the CDR3 is TGTGCCAGCAGCTTCGGGGAGGGGCCCTACGAGCAGTACTTC. It specifies CASSFGEGPYEQYF.